Listed below are T cell receptor beta chains from one sample, sequenced in a study of T cell repertoires in cytomegalovirus infection. TCRdb passed the reads through MiXCR, listing each CDR3 protein once. The repertoire has about 360,000 distinct CDR3 sequences, about 32% of them found once; the top ten carry roughly 14%. Antigens of these TCRs are unknown. The sequenced sample was cultured PBMCs, obtained from culture after CMV antigen stimulation. These receptors were collected from a human donor in good health (CMV status not recorded). Some clones in this sample may be carry-over from other donors' samples. Each CDR3 is given with its conserved first and last residue. The order of the fields is D gene, clone size, J gene, V gene, CDR3 DNA, CDR3 protein. The D gene is left open where the match is weak. Size is stated for part of the rows, as once, few or many counts, or as a class when the clone is expanded.

>-|-|TRBJ2-1|TRBV29-1
TGCAGCGTCGAGACCTACAATGAGCAGTTCTTC
CSVETYNEQFF
>-|-|TRBJ2-3|TRBV5-1
TGCGCCAGCAACCCAACTGAAGAAACTAACACAGATACGCAGTATTTT
CASNPTEETNTDTQYF
>-|many|TRBJ2-5|TRBV7-2
TGTGCCAGCAGCTTAGCATCGGGACGGTTGTACCAAGAGACCCAGTACTTC
CASSLASGRLYQETQYF
>-|few|TRBJ2-1|TRBV6-2/TRBV6-3
TGTGCCAGCAGTTACTCGAAGCCTAGTCTTGATGAGCAGTTCTTC
CASSYSKPSLDEQFF
>TRBD2|-|TRBJ2-1|TRBV6-5
TGTGCCAGCAGTTACATCCGAACTAGCGGGAGGGGTGAGCAGTTCTTC
CASSYIRTSGRGEQFF
>TRBD1|many|TRBJ2-1|TRBV10-3
TGTGCCATCAGTGACCGGGACAGGGGGTACAATGAGCAGTTCTTC
CAISDRDRGYNEQFF
>-|-|TRBJ1-4|TRBV12-3/TRBV12-4
TGTGCCAGCAGTTTAGGGCTGGCCTTAGCAACTAATGAAAAACTGTTTTTT
CASSLGLALATNEKLFF
>-|-|TRBJ2-1|TRBV6-5
TGTGCCAGCAGGGGCGAATTCAATGAGCAGTTCTTC
CASRGEFNEQFF
>-|-|TRBJ1-2|TRBV4-1
TGCGCCAGCAGAAAAATGGGAGGGGACTCCTATGGCTACACCTTC
CASRKMGGDSYGYTF
>-|few|TRBJ2-1|TRBV3-1
TGTGCCAGCAGCCAAGGTTTGCGGTATGACAATGAGCAGTTCTTC
CASSQGLRYDNEQFF
>-|few|TRBJ1-1|TRBV7-2
TGTGCCAGCAGCTTAGGGGAGTCCAACACTGAAGCTTTCTTT
CASSLGESNTEAFF
>TRBD1|-|TRBJ1-1|TRBV12-3/TRBV12-4
TGTGCCAGCAGGAACAGGGGAGTGGGTGAAGCTTTCTTT
CASRNRGVGEAFF
>-|-|TRBJ1-2|TRBV7-4
TGTGCCAGCAGCTTACAGGGATCAGACTATGGCTACACCTTC
CASSLQGSDYGYTF
>TRBD1|few|TRBJ2-5|TRBV5-1
TGCGCCAGCAGTTCAGGGGGAATGAGCCAAGAGACCCAGTACTTC
CASSSGGMSQETQYF
>-|once|TRBJ1-5|TRBV15
TGTGCCACCAGCGGGTTGGACGGGGGGCGTCAGCCCCAGCATTTT
CATSGLDGGRQPQHF
>TRBD2|-|TRBJ2-6|TRBV4-1
TGCGCCAGCAGCCAACCTACTAGCGGGAGACGCTCTGGGGCCAACGTCCTGACTTTC
CASSQPTSGRRSGANVLTF